Shown below are 9 T cell receptor beta chains from a single sample sequenced in a study of PD-L1 blockade in urothelial cancer. The time point was: peripheral blood 6 weeks after treatment start. The data were produced by immunoSEQ multiplex PCR, yet TCRdb's version contains in-frame clones alone and is incomplete. The table lists more than 60,000 clones, about nine tenths of them singletons. The sample consisted of PBMCs, taken around atezolizumab (anti-PD-L1) treatment. The receptor set was obtained from a man in his fifties or sixties with urothelial cancer.

The genes are TRBV9 and TRBJ2-7, with D tentatively TRBD1 (6 bases). The CDR3 is 14 residues long. The V end was cut by 3 bases, the J end by 6 bases, with 16 bases between. The V gene's germline CDR1 is SGDLS and CDR2 YYNGEE. This chain's CDR3 is CASSGPNRESEQYF. DNA for the CDR3: TGTGCCAGCAGCGGACCGAACAGGGAAAGCGAGCAGTACTTC.

The chain couples TRBV30 to TRBJ2-3, with TRBD1 matching 7 bases. Germline CDR1 and CDR2: GTSNPN and SVGIG (reference sequence). This CDR3 has 15 residues. Trimming removed 1 base from V and 2 bases from J; junction bases left unmatched: 6. The CDR3 region has the DNA TGTGCCTGGAGTGAGGACAGGCCATACACAGATACGCAGTATTTT. Translation gives CAWSEDRPYTDTQYF.

The rearrangement links TRBV28 to TRBJ2-7; 8 bases line up with TRBD1. Germline CDR1 is MDHEN and CDR2 is SYDVKM. CDR3 length: 15 residues. Trimming took 4 bases from V and 2 from J; bases not matched to a gene: 7. The CDR3 DNA reads TGTGCCAGCAGTTCTCCGGACAGGGAAACCTACGAGCAGTACTTC. Residues: CASSSPDRETYEQYF.

The chain joins TRBV5-1 to TRBJ2-2, with D possibly matching TRBD1 (6 bases). Germline V gene sequence: CDR1 SGHRS, CDR2 YFSETQ. The CDR3 spans 15 residues. The V gene lost 0 bases and the J gene lost 5 bases, with 11 bases spanning the gap. DNA for the CDR3: TGCGCCAGCAGCTTGGTGCCAGGGGAGACCGGGGAGCTGTTTTTT. It codes for CASSLVPGETGELFF.

CDR3 coding DNA: TGTGCCAGCAGTTACTCTCCCACAGGGGGAGGTTATGGCTACACCTTC. Translation: CASSYSPTGGGYGYTF. This chain links TRBV6-5 with TRBJ1-2; 8 bases line up with TRBD1. CDR1 is MNHEY, CDR2 SVGAGI, per germline. CDR3 length equals 16 residues. With V trimmed by 0 bases and J by 5 bases, 8 bases remained unmatched.

The chain carries TRBV6-5 and TRBJ2-1; 9 bases line up with TRBD2. Germline CDR1 MNHEY, CDR2 SVGAGI. V trimming: 7 bases; J trimming: 0 bases; junction bases outside the gene matches: 4. CDR3 length: 15 amino acids. This CDR3 reads CASNPGLASYNEQFF. The DNA for the CDR3 is TGTGCCAGCAATCCGGGACTAGCCTCCTACAATGAGCAGTTCTTC.

The chain joins TRBV9 to TRBJ2-1, with a tentative D call TRBD2 (5 bases). V lost 0 bases and J 7 bases, leaving 11 bases between the germline ends. Germline assignment: CDR1 SGDLS and CDR2 YYNGEE. The CDR3 contains 14 residues. CDR3 sequence: CASSVVSSGNEQFF. The CDR3 nucleotides are TGTGCCAGCAGCGTAGTGTCATCGGGGAATGAGCAGTTCTTC. Combining the CDR3 with reference TRBV9 and TRBJ2-1 gives the whole variable domain DSGVTQTPKHLITATGQRVTLRCSPRSGDLSVYWYQQSLDQGLQFLIQYYNGEERAKGNILERFSAQQFPDLHSELNLSSLELGDSALYFCASSVVSSGNEQFFGPGTRLTVL.

The V and J genes are TRBV25-1 and TRBJ2-3; 10 bases are a match to TRBD1. With V trimmed by 3 bases and J by 3 bases, 9 bases remained unmatched. The CDR3 spans 17 residues. Germline V gene lookup returns CDR1 MGHDK and CDR2 SYGVNS. CDR3: CASSDGAGTGVTDTQYF. DNA of the CDR3: TGTGCCAGCAGTGACGGGGCCGGGACAGGGGTGACAGATACGCAGTATTTT.

The rearrangement uses TRBV11-2 and TRBJ2-7; D is unclear. The V end was cut by 5 bases, the J end by 4 bases, with 3 bases between. The CDR3 length is 10 residues. The germline V gene encodes CDR1 SGHAT and CDR2 FQNNGV. This CDR3 reads CASSAYEQYF. CDR3 nucleotide sequence: TGTGCCAGCAGCGCGTACGAGCAGTACTTC.